This record looks at one T cell receptor beta chain sequence and its context. No antigen is known for it. This CDR3 is built from 15 residues. Trimming cost V 7 bases and J 4 bases; bases outside gene matches: 10. Germline CDR1 reads SNHLY; CDR2 reads FYNNEI. A TCRbeta library incorporating unique molecular identifiers was prepared. TCRdb ran MiXCR on the PCR reads and lists one entry per CDR3 protein. Counted here are hundreds of thousands of distinct CDR3 sequences, 10% to 15% occurring once; the ten biggest clones make up 2% to 2.5%. The data stem from a study of T-cell reconstitution after alpha-beta-depleted transplantation in children. Study observations and caveats: Where some patients showed high TCRbeta diversity at day 60, it came from recipient T cells and thymic progenitors that had survived. After transplant, at about two months, alpha-beta T cells were reportedly derived from several hundred expanded graft clones. By one year post-transplant, T-cell counts and diversity largely arose from T cells that were newly produced.

The sample in question was PBMCs, mostly from graft donor cells, obtained 360 days after TCRalphabeta/CD19-depleted stem cell transplant. The chain uses TRBV2 and TRBJ2-5; TRBD2 matches at 9 bases. The clonotype was recovered from a male patient between 5 and 17 years old who had a stem cell transplant for acute myeloid leukemia, so the T cells may come from the graft donor. CDR3 protein: CASKWTAGGPETQYF. The CDR3 nucleotides are TGTGCCAGCAAATGGACGGCGGGAGGGCCAGAGACCCAGTACTTC.